This TCR beta chain was obtained from a study of T cell responses to AZD1222 COVID-19 vaccine. Using immunoSEQ multiplex PCR, the repertoire was profiled, and TCRdb retains in-frame clones only, with some absent. The data contain under 85,000 clones, approximately 86% of them singletons. Between the trimmed V and J ends, which lost 5 bases and 6 bases, there was a span of 19 bases. Germline CDR1 is SGHTA and CDR2 is FQGTGA. CDR3 length equals 15 residues. Turning to this clone: Its antigen is as yet unknown.

Broader study findings: Dominant CD4 TCR responses targeted spike regions 160-218 and 743-854.

The specimen comprised peripheral blood, sampled on day 0 of MenACWY control vaccination. J is TRBJ1-2 and V is TRBV7-3, with unresolved D. This receptor was taken from an adult in good health. In DNA form, the CDR3 reads TGTGCCAGCAGCCCTAGCCCCGGGCAGCCCGATGGCTACACCTTC. Amino acids: CASSPSPGQPDGYTF.